Following are 30 T cell receptor beta chains from one sample sequenced in a study of blood T cell repertoires in COVID-19. Produced via immunoSEQ multiplex PCR; TCRdb's table is partial and in-frame only. The table lists approximately 68,000 clones, about 89% of them singletons. The sample taken for sequencing was peripheral blood. These receptors were obtained from a woman in her fifties or sixties with acute or convalescent COVID-19.

This sequence joins TRBV18 and TRBJ1-1, with a possible D match to TRBD1 (6 bases). Between the trimmed V and J ends, which lost 3 bases and 6 bases, there was a span of 11 bases. Looked up from germline, CDR1 is KGHSH and CDR2 is LQKENI. The CDR3 totals 13 residues. CDR3 sequence reads: CASSPGKGAEAFF. CDR3 DNA: TGTGCCAGCTCACCGGGGAAGGGGGCTGAAGCTTTCTTT. Full variable domain (rest looked up from reference TRBV18 and TRBJ1-1): NAGVMQNPRHLVRRRGQEARLRCSPMKGHSHVYWYRQLPEEGLKFMVYLQKENIIDESGMPKERFSAEFPKEGPSILRIQQVVRGDSAAYFCASSPGKGAEAFFGQGTRLTVV.

The gene calls are TRBV5-4 and TRBJ2-3, with 9 bases that match TRBD1. Trimming took 1 base from V and 4 from J; bases not matched to a gene: 7. This CDR3 contains 16 residues. Germline V gene lookup returns CDR1 SGHNT and CDR2 YYREEE (reference sequence). CDR3 protein: CASSLLGGQGSDTQYF. For the CDR3, the DNA is TGTGCCAGCAGCTTGTTGGGGGGACAGGGATCAGATACGCAGTATTTT.

J is TRBJ1-6 and V is TRBV11-1, with D possibly TRBD1 on 5 matching bases. There are 14 residues in the CDR3. V lost 5 bases to trimming and J lost 6 bases, with 11 bases between them. Germline V CDR1 and CDR2: SGHAT, FQDESV (reference sequence). This CDR3 is CASSQRQFNSPLHF. DNA for the CDR3: TGTGCCAGCAGCCAGAGACAGTTTAATTCACCCCTCCACTTT.

This chain connects TRBV7-9 to TRBJ1-4, with 9 bases identical to TRBD1. Germline trimming cut 6 bases from V and 4 bases from J; bases unmatched to any gene: 3. Germline CDR1 and CDR2: SEHNR and FQNEAQ (reference sequence). The CDR3 consists of 14 residues. The CDR3 reads CASRGQGNNEKLFF. The CDR3 DNA reads TGTGCCAGCAGAGGACAGGGGAATAATGAAAAACTGTTTTTT.

The CDR3 nucleotides read TGTGCCAGCAGTGAAGTGGGAGGGAACAATTCACCCCTCCACTTT. It specifies CASSEVGGNNSPLHF. The chain recombines TRBV2 with TRBJ1-6; no clear D. The V gene's germline CDR1 is SNHLY and CDR2 FYNNEI. Trimming took 1 base from V and 7 from J, leaving 11 bases between them. The CDR3 sequence is 15 residues long.

The chain uses TRBV3-1 (or the pseudogene TRBV3-2) and TRBJ2-7; D remains unclear. CDR1 is LGHDT and CDR2 is YNNKEL in the germline V gene (reference sequence). CDR3 length: 14 residues. V dropped 4 bases and J dropped 7 bases, with 17 bases sitting between them. The CDR3 loop is CASSPGSGSREQYF. CDR3 in DNA: TGTGCCAGCAGCCCTGGCTCCGGGTCGAGGGAGCAGTACTTC.

This sequence joins TRBV7-2 and TRBJ2-2; D is undetermined. Trimming pared 0 bases from V and 6 bases from J, leaving 11 bases between. The CDR3 runs to 15 residues. Looked up from germline, CDR1 is SGHTA and CDR2 is FQGNSA. The CDR3 DNA reads TGTGCCAGCAGCTTAGCCAGCGTGGGTGCCGGGGAGCTGTTTTTT. Translated, it gives CASSLASVGAGELFF. The whole variable domain, remainder taken from reference TRBV7-2 and TRBJ2-2, is GAGVSQSPSNKVTEKGKDVELRCDPISGHTALYWYRQSLGQGLEFLIYFQGNSAPDKSGLPSDRFSAERTGGSVSTLTIQRTQQEDSAVYLCASSLASVGAGELFFGEGSRLTVL.

V and J are TRBV6-5 and TRBJ2-2; a weak D match, TRBD2 (6 bases). The germline V and J ends were trimmed by 0 bases and 4 bases, with 9 bases remaining between them. Germline values: CDR1 MNHEY, CDR2 SVGAGI. The CDR3 has 15 residues. The CDR3 protein is CASSYSQGGTGELFF. The CDR3 DNA is TGTGCCAGCAGTTACTCCCAGGGAGGCACCGGGGAGCTGTTTTTT.

This chain links TRBV18 with TRBJ2-5, with D hard to call. The germline V gene encodes CDR1 KGHSH and CDR2 LQKENI. The CDR3 extends over 11 amino acids. V lost 3 bases to trimming and J lost 3 bases, with 2 bases between them. The CDR3 is CASSPEETQYF. DNA for the CDR3: TGTGCCAGCTCACCCGAAGAGACCCAGTACTTC.

The chain recombines TRBV7-6 with TRBJ2-2; D possibly corresponds to TRBD2 (5 bases). Germline V gene data show CDR1 as SGHVS and CDR2 as FNYEAQ. Trimming left V 5 bases short and J 8 bases short, with 12 bases between. CDR3 size: 13 residues. The CDR3 loop reads CASSPSRGGELFF. The CDR3 DNA reads as TGTGCCAGCAGCCCCTCGCGAGGGGGGGAGCTGTTTTTT.

The CDR3 coding sequence is TGTGCCAGCAACGCAGGTTACTCCTACAATGAGCAGTTCTTC. It is translated as CASNAGYSYNEQFF. The chain recombines TRBV19 with TRBJ2-1; D not resolved. CDR1 is LNHDA and CDR2 is SQIVND in the germline V gene (reference sequence). The CDR3 has 14 amino acids. The V and J ends lost 9 bases and 0 bases respectively, with 12 bases between them.

V usage is TRBV5-5 and J usage is TRBJ1-3, with D unresolved. CDR1 is SGHKS, CDR2 YYEKEE, per germline (reference sequence). V was clipped by 1 base and J by 0 bases, with 8 bases between them. The CDR3 has 15 residues. CDR3 sequence reads: CASSLMANSGNTIYF. In nucleotides, the CDR3 is TGTGCCAGCAGCTTGATGGCCAACTCTGGAAACACCATATATTTT. Looking up the rest from reference TRBV5-5 and TRBJ1-3 gives the full variable domain: DAGVTQSPTHLIKTRGQQVTLRCSPISGHKSVSWYQQVLGQGPQFIFQYYEKEERGRGNFPDRFSARQFPNYSSELNVNALLLGDSALYLCASSLMANSGNTIYFGEGSWLTVV.

This rearrangement joins TRBV3-1 (or the pseudogene TRBV3-2) to TRBJ2-7; D is perhaps TRBD2 (5 bases). The V end was cut by 1 base, the J end by 5 bases, with 9 bases between. The length of the CDR3 is 13 residues. Germline CDR1 LGHDT, CDR2 YNNKEL (reference sequence). CDR3 DNA: TGTGCCAGCAGCCAAGGGGGAGTGAACGAGCAGTACTTC. This codes for CASSQGGVNEQYF.

This chain uses TRBV12-5 with TRBJ2-7, with TRBD1 identical over 10 bases. The CDR3 has 13 amino acids. Germline V gene data show CDR1 as LGHNT and CDR2 as FRNRAP. The junction had 3 bases not matched to a gene; V was cut back by 8 bases and J by 2 bases. The CDR3 region has the DNA TGTGCTAGTCAAGGACAGGGGGCCTACGAGCAGTACTTC. It yields the protein CASQGQGAYEQYF.

The chain links TRBV6-5 to TRBJ1-5; 9 nucleotides align to TRBD1. From germline, CDR1 is MNHEY and CDR2 SVGAGI. The CDR3 length is 15 residues. V trimming: 2 bases; J trimming: 6 bases; junction bases outside the gene matches: 5. The CDR3 nucleotides read TGTGCCAGCAGTTACACAGGGGGCGCAGGTCAGCCCCAGCATTTT. Its translation is CASSYTGGAGQPQHF.

The chain employs TRBV7-2 and TRBJ1-3, with 7 bases matching TRBD1. This CDR3 is 16 amino acids long. With 5 bases clipped from V and 0 bases from J, the junction kept 7 bases outside the gene matches. The V gene's germline CDR1 is SGHTA and CDR2 FQGNSA. The CDR3 sequence: CASSRGQIFSGNTIYF. The CDR3 bases are TGTGCCAGCAGCCGGGGACAGATCTTCTCTGGAAACACCATATATTTT.

The chain has TRBV5-4 and TRBJ2-7; TRBD2 matches 7 bases. CDR1 SGHNT and CDR2 YYREEE come from the germline V gene (reference sequence). V was pared by 4 bases and J by 2 bases, with 6 bases of the junction left unmatched. The CDR3 totals 14 residues. CDR3 nucleotide sequence: TGTGCCAGCAGCGCCGGGACTACTCCCTACGAGCAGTACTTC. It encodes CASSAGTTPYEQYF.

This sequence joins TRBV6-5 and TRBJ1-5, with 7 bases fitting TRBD1. Trimming at V came to 4 bases and at J to 1 base, leaving 4 bases not matched to a gene. Looked up from germline, CDR1 is MNHEY and CDR2 is SVGAGI. The CDR3 loop spans 15 amino acids. The CDR3 nucleotides are TGTGCCAGCAGTTTCGACAGGGAGAGCAATCAGCCCCAGCATTTT. Translating it yields CASSFDRESNQPQHF.

Only a few counts were recorded for this clone. V gene TRBV5-5 combines with J gene TRBJ2-7, with 7 bases matching TRBD1. Germline assignment: CDR1 SGHKS and CDR2 YYEKEE (reference sequence). J gave up 2 bases and V 4 bases, and 9 bases lay outside the gene matches. CDR3 length: 15 residues. CDR3 nucleotide sequence: TGTGCCAGCAGCCGAACGACAGGGAGAACCTACGAGCAGTACTTC. It codes for CASSRTTGRTYEQYF.

CDR3 residues: CASSIGDTGAYEQYF. In nucleotides, the CDR3 is TGTGCCAGTAGTATAGGCGATACAGGGGCCTACGAGCAGTACTTC. This chain joins TRBV19 and TRBJ2-7; 7 bases agree with TRBD1. The germline V gene encodes CDR1 LNHDA and CDR2 SQIVND (reference sequence). The junction had 5 bases not matched to a gene; V was cut back by 1 base and J by 2 bases. This CDR3 is built from 15 residues.

The V gene is TRBV7-9, the J gene TRBJ1-2; D is ambiguous. This CDR3 has 15 amino acids. Germline V lookup: CDR1 SEHNR, CDR2 FQNEAQ (reference sequence). Trimming stripped 1 base from V and 1 base from J, with 10 bases between. The CDR3 region has the DNA TGTGCCAGCAGCTTAGAAGTGGCGGTTAACTATGGCTACACCTTC. Its protein is CASSLEVAVNYGYTF.

This chain joins TRBV12-3 or TRBV12-4 and TRBJ2-1, with 13 bases that match TRBD2. V gave up 6 bases and J gave up 7 bases; unmatched junction bases: 0. The CDR3 length is 13 residues. The CDR3 region has the DNA TGTGCCAGCAGACTAGCGGGGGGGAATGAGCAGTTCTTC. This encodes CASRLAGGNEQFF.

This clone was observed a single time. The CDR3, as DNA: TGTGCCAGCAGTTCCACCGGGACAGAACAAGAGACCCAGTACTTC. Protein sequence: CASSSTGTEQETQYF. The chain couples TRBV6-5 to TRBJ2-5; 7 nucleotides line up with TRBD1. The CDR3 runs 15 residues. The trim removed 4 bases at V and 2 bases at J, leaving 7 bases unmatched. Germline loops: CDR1 MNHEY, CDR2 SVGAGI.

The genes are TRBV3-1 (or the pseudogene TRBV3-2) and TRBJ1-6; D may be TRBD1 (5 bases). The CDR3 has 16 residues. Germline lookup yields CDR1 LGHDT and CDR2 YNNKEL (reference sequence). Trimming took 1 base from V and 7 from J, leaving 14 bases between them. This CDR3 reads CASSQGQPSLNSPLHF. The CDR3 nucleotides are TGTGCCAGCAGCCAAGGACAGCCGTCCTTGAATTCACCCCTCCACTTT.

This chain uses TRBV12-5 with TRBJ2-5; 7 bases are a match to TRBD2. Germline lookup yields CDR1 LGHNT and CDR2 FRNRAP. CDR3 length: 15 amino acids. The ends lost 0 bases at V and 4 bases at J; junction bases unmatched: 5. CDR3 residues: CASGLVAGRVETQYF. In nucleotides, the CDR3 is TGTGCTAGTGGTTTGGTTGCAGGGAGGGTAGAGACCCAGTACTTC.

This clone was detected only once. The chain recombines TRBV13 with TRBJ2-7; 9 bases are a match to TRBD1. Germline trimming cut 4 bases from V and 9 bases from J; bases unmatched to any gene: 7. Germline V gives CDR1 PRHDT, CDR2 FYEKMQ (reference sequence). There are 13 residues in the CDR3. Written as DNA, the CDR3 is TGTGCCAGCAGCTCCACAGGGGGCGTGGGGCAGTACTTC. It encodes CASSSTGGVGQYF.

The chain links TRBV15 to TRBJ2-7; D possibly corresponds to TRBD1 (6 bases). Germline values: CDR1 LNHNV, CDR2 YYDKDF (reference sequence). Trimming removed 0 bases at V and 1 base at J, with 16 bases between. There are 17 residues in the CDR3. CDR3 coding DNA: TGTGCCACCAGCAGAGATTCTGCCAGGGGATTTTCCTACGAGCAGTACTTC. Protein product: CATSRDSARGFSYEQYF. Full variable domain (rest looked up from reference TRBV15 and TRBJ2-7): DAMVIQNPRYQVTQFGKPVTLSCSQTLNHNVMYWYQQKSSQAPKLLFHYYDKDFNNEADTPDNFQSRRPNTSFCFLDIRSPGLGDTAMYLCATSRDSARGFSYEQYFGPGTRLTVT.

V and J are TRBV5-1 and TRBJ2-7; TRBD2 agrees at 7 bases. Per germline, CDR1 SGHRS and CDR2 YFSETQ. The trim removed 0 bases at V and 7 bases at J, leaving 4 bases unmatched. This CDR3 comprises 13 residues. This chain's CDR3 is CASSLAGGREQYF. In DNA form, the CDR3 reads TGCGCCAGCAGCTTGGCCGGGGGGAGAGAGCAGTACTTC.

V is TRBV3-1 (or the pseudogene TRBV3-2) and J is TRBJ1-6; tentatively, D is TRBD1 (6 bases). This CDR3 region has 14 residues. Per germline, CDR1 LGHDT and CDR2 YNNKEL (reference sequence). Deletions cut 4 bases from V and 10 bases from J, with 14 bases between. CDR3 sequence: CASSLQGKGSPLHF. As DNA, the CDR3 is TGTGCCAGCAGCCTTCAGGGGAAGGGGTCACCCCTCCACTTT.

This clone appeared a single time. This chain joins TRBV5-6 and TRBJ2-6, with no clear D. In germline, CDR1 is SGHDT, CDR2 YYEEEE. CDR3 length equals 15 residues. The V gene lost 4 bases and the J gene lost 2 bases, with 10 bases spanning the gap. The CDR3 nucleotides read TGTGCCAGCAGCCGCGAACCGGCTGGGGCCAACGTCCTGACTTTC. Residues: CASSREPAGANVLTF. Together with reference TRBV5-6 and TRBJ2-6, the CDR3 gives the full variable domain: DAGVTQSPTHLIKTRGQQVTLRCSPKSGHDTVSWYQQALGQGPQFIFQYYEEEERQRGNFPDRFSGHQFPNYSSELNVNALLLGDSALYLCASSREPAGANVLTFGAGSRLTVL.